One sample yielded the 11 T cell receptor beta chains listed below, sequenced in a study of T cell changes during pregnancy in multiple sclerosis. Method: immunoSEQ multiplex PCR; TCRdb's copy keeps in-frame clones and lacks some. The sample lists 100,000 to 150,000 clones, 85% to 95% occurring once. The material sequenced was peripheral blood, taken before pregnancy. Receptor source: a female donor with multiple sclerosis, enrolled in a pregnancy study.

The chain carries TRBV18 and TRBJ1-5; D is undetermined. The CDR3 runs 12 residues. From germline, CDR1 is KGHSH and CDR2 LQKENI. Trimming removed 6 bases from V and 4 bases from J, with 7 bases in between. The CDR3: CASSRDNQPQHF. DNA for the CDR3: TGTGCCAGCTCCCGAGATAATCAGCCCCAGCATTTT. Full variable domain (remainder filled in from reference TRBV18 and TRBJ1-5): NAGVMQNPRHLVRRRGQEARLRCSPMKGHSHVYWYRQLPEEGLKFMVYLQKENIIDESGMPKERFSAEFPKEGPSILRIQQVVRGDSAAYFCASSRDNQPQHFGDGTRLSIL.

The chain uses TRBV6-1 and TRBJ1-5; a weak D match, TRBD1 (5 bases). V lost 3 bases and J 4 bases, leaving 10 bases between the germline ends. The CDR3 is made up of 14 amino acids. CDR1 and CDR2 (germline): MNHNS, SASEGT. The CDR3 is CASSDTQGNQPQHF. The CDR3 bases are TGTGCCAGCAGTGATACGCAGGGAAATCAGCCCCAGCATTTT.

J is TRBJ2-1 and V is TRBV10-3; D is unresolved. Trimming took 4 bases from V and 0 from J, leaving 10 bases between them. This CDR3 contains 15 residues. Germline-derived CDR1 and CDR2 are ENHRY and SYGVKD. The CDR3: CAISGNESSYNEQFF. In DNA, the CDR3 is TGTGCCATCAGTGGAAATGAGAGCTCCTACAATGAGCAGTTCTTC.

The V and J genes are TRBV5-4 and TRBJ2-3, with D possibly being TRBD1 (5 bases). This CDR3 has 13 residues. V was cut by 3 bases and J by 3 bases, with 8 bases left in between. Germline V gene data show CDR1 as SGHNT and CDR2 as YYREEE (reference sequence). The CDR3 reads CASSSDRTDTQYF. The CDR3, as DNA: TGTGCCAGCAGCTCCGACAGAACAGATACGCAGTATTTT.

V gene TRBV5-6 combines with J gene TRBJ2-3, with D perhaps matching TRBD2 (7 bases). Deletions cut 3 bases from V and 4 bases from J, with 15 bases between. Germline V gene sequence: CDR1 SGHDT, CDR2 YYEEEE. The CDR3 extends over 15 amino acids. CDR3 sequence: CASSWGAGVADTQYF. The CDR3, as DNA: TGTGCCAGCAGCTGGGGGGCGGGGGTCGCAGATACGCAGTATTTT.

This clone was seen a single time. The chain recombines TRBV30 with TRBJ1-3; D unresolved. V lost 4 bases to trimming and J lost 3 bases, with 10 bases between them. The germline CDR1 and CDR2 sequences are GTSNPN and SVGIG (reference sequence). CDR3 length: 13 residues. The DNA of the CDR3 is TGTGCCTGGAAAGTGGGAGATGGAAACACCATATATTTT. This translates into CAWKVGDGNTIYF.

This clone was counted a few times. The chain carries TRBV5-1 and TRBJ2-7; TRBD1 matches at 10 bases. This CDR3 contains 17 residues. Losses at the gene ends were 0 bases for V and 5 bases for J; bases not matched to a gene: 11. The germline V gene encodes CDR1 SGHRS and CDR2 YFSETQ. The CDR3: CASSLGVLRDRGHEQYF. As DNA, the CDR3 is TGCGCCAGCAGCTTGGGGGTGCTCCGGGACAGGGGACACGAGCAGTACTTC. Together with reference TRBV5-1 and TRBJ2-7, the CDR3 gives the full variable domain: KAGVTQTPRYLIKTRGQQVTLSCSPISGHRSVSWYQQTPGQGLQFLFEYFSETQRNKGNFPGRFSGRQFSNSRSEMNVSTLELGDSALYLCASSLGVLRDRGHEQYFGPGTRLTVT.

The chain has TRBV7-9 and TRBJ2-6; D gene ambiguous. CDR3 size: 14 residues. The V end lost 8 bases, the J end lost 0 bases, and 8 bases lay between the germline ends. Per germline, CDR1 SEHNR and CDR2 FQNEAQ (reference sequence). The CDR3 loop is CASVSGSGANVLTF. In nucleotides, the CDR3 is TGTGCCAGCGTATCGGGCTCTGGGGCCAACGTCCTGACTTTC. The whole variable domain, remainder taken from reference TRBV7-9 and TRBJ2-6, is DTGVSQNPRHKITKRGQNVTFRCDPISEHNRLYWYRQTLGQGPEFLTYFQNEAQLEKSRLLSDRFSAERPKGSFSTLEIQRTEQGDSAMYLCASVSGSGANVLTFGAGSRLTVL.

This chain joins TRBV6-6 and TRBJ2-7; 8 positions agree with TRBD2. The CDR3 runs to 16 residues. Germline V lookup: CDR1 MNHNY, CDR2 SVGAGI (reference sequence). The V segment lost 2 bases and the J segment 5 bases; nucleotides outside the gene matches: 11. CDR3 sequence: CASSYARGGRGDEQYF. The CDR3 DNA reads as TGTGCCAGCAGTTACGCCCGGGGGGGGCGGGGGGACGAGCAGTACTTC.

The chain has TRBV6-6 and TRBJ1-5; a possible D gene is TRBD1 (5 bases). Germline loops: CDR1 MNHNY, CDR2 SVGAGI (reference sequence). V was pared by 2 bases and J by 4 bases, with 15 bases between. This CDR3 has 16 amino acids. CDR3 protein: CASSYGVGGQNQPQHF. Written as DNA, the CDR3 is TGTGCCAGCAGTTACGGGGTGGGGGGTCAGAATCAGCCCCAGCATTTT.

The CDR3 here is CASSPGSISNQPQHF. The CDR3 DNA follows: TGCGCCAGCAGCCCGGGATCCATTAGCAATCAGCCCCAGCATTTT. The gene calls are TRBV5-1 and TRBJ1-5, with D hard to call. There are 15 residues in the CDR3. Trimming left V 4 bases short and J 0 bases short, with 11 bases between. Looked up from germline, CDR1 is SGHRS and CDR2 is YFSETQ. The complete variable domain, with remaining parts taken from reference TRBV5-1 and TRBJ1-5, reads KAGVTQTPRYLIKTRGQQVTLSCSPISGHRSVSWYQQTPGQGLQFLFEYFSETQRNKGNFPGRFSGRQFSNSRSEMNVSTLELGDSALYLCASSPGSISNQPQHFGDGTRLSIL.